The following is a TCR beta chain sequence with its context. Its antigen is as yet unknown. These data come from a study of shared clonotypes between healthy human individuals. At the level of the study: Samples came from a couple of female and a few male donors aged 18 to 49.

Study-wide results and limits: Shared clonotypes: approximately 4.5% naive CD4, under 4% naive CD8, 2.3% memory CD4, about 0.41% memory CD8.

Sequencing used immunoSEQ multiplex PCR; TCRdb keeps in-frame clones, though not all of them. The sample holds some 2,500,000 clones, 80% to 95% seen once. The germline V gene has CDR1 SEHNR and CDR2 FQNEAQ (reference sequence). Trimming removed 7 bases at V and 10 bases at J, with 14 bases between. The CDR3 is 13 residues long. The rearrangement links TRBV7-9 to TRBJ1-6; D perhaps matches TRBD1 (6 bases). The receptor comes from a man younger than 35 in good health. Some clones in this sample may be carry-over from other donors' samples. What was sequenced was naive CD4+ T cells from PBMCs. Subset defined: CD45RA+ positively selected. In DNA form, the CDR3 reads TGTGCCAGCAACACAGGGTTAGGATCACCCCTCCACTTT. As protein: CASNTGLGSPLHF. The variable domain in full, with the rest retrieved from reference TRBV7-9 and TRBJ1-6, is DTGVSQNPRHKITKRGQNVTFRCDPISEHNRLYWYRQTLGQGPEFLTYFQNEAQLEKSRLLSDRFSAERPKGSFSTLEIQRTEQGDSAMYLCASNTGLGSPLHFGNGTRLTVT.